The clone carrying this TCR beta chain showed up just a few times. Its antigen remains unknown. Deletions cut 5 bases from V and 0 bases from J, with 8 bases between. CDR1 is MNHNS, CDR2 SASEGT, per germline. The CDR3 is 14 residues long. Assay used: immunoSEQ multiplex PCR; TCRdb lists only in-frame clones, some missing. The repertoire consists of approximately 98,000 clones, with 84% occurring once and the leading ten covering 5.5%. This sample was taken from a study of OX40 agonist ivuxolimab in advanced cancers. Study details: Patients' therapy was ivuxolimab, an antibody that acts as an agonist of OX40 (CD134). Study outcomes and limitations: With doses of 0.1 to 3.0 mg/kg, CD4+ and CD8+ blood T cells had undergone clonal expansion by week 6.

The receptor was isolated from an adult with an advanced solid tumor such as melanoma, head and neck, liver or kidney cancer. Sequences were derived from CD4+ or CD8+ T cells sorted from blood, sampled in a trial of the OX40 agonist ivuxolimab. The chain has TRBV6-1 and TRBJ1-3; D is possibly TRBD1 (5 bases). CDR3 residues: CASSSGSSGNTIYF. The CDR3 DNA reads TGTGCCAGCAGTTCAGGGAGCTCTGGAAACACCATATATTTT.